This TCR beta chain originates from a study of T cell repertoires in ileal Crohn's disease. Study-level information: Approximately 35% were active smokers at surgery; median disease duration was around 7.9 years. Every patient was operated on for stricturing (about 60%) or penetrating (roughly 39%) complications.

A remark on this clone: The antigen remains unidentified.

Whole-study findings and limits: Every patient over 26.8% clonality showed endoscopic recurrence.

The CDR3 consists of 14 residues. Germline lookup yields CDR1 SEHNR and CDR2 FQNEAQ (reference sequence). V shed 2 bases and J 4 bases; nucleotides not matched to a gene: 1. Here immunoSEQ multiplex PCR was the method, and the copy in TCRdb shows in-frame clones only, minus some. The repertoire holds approximately 15,000 clones, with roughly 78% as singletons. The sample consisted of ileal tissue. The chain combines TRBV7-9 with TRBJ2-7, with TRBD1 identical over 11 bases. This receptor was taken from an adult with Crohn's disease. The CDR3 nucleotides are TGTGCCAGCAGCTTAAGGGACAGGGGGTACGAGCAGTACTTC. Residues: CASSLRDRGYEQYF. The full variable domain, completed using reference TRBV7-9 and TRBJ2-7, is DTGVSQNPRHKITKRGQNVTFRCDPISEHNRLYWYRQTLGQGPEFLTYFQNEAQLEKSRLLSDRFSAERPKGSFSTLEIQRTEQGDSAMYLCASSLRDRGYEQYFGPGTRLTVT.